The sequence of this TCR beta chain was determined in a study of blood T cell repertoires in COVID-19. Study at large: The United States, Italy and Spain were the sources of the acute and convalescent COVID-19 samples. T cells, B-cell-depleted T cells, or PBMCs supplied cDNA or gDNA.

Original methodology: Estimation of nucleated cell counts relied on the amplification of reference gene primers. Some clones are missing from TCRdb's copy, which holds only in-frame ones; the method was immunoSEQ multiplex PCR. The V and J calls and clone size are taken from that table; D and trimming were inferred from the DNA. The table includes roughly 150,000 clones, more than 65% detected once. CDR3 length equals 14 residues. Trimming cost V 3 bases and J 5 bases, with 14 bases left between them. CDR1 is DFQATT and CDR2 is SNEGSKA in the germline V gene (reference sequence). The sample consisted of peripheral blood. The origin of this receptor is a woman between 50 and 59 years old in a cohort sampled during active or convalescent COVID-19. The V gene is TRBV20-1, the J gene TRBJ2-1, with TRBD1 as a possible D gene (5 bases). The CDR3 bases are TGCAGTGCTAGTCGAGGAAGACAGAACAATGAGCAGTTCTTC. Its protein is CSASRGRQNNEQFF.